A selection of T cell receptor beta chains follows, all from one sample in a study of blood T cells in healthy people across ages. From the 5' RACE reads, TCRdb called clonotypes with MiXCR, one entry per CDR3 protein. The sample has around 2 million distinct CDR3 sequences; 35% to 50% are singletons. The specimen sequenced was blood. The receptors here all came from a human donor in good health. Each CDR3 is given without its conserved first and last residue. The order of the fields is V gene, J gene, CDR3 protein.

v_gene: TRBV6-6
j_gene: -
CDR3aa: ASSYSGQYEQY

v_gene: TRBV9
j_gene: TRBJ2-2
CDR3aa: ASRLAGNTGELF

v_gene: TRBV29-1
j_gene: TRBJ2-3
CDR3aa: SVDRPGGGTQY

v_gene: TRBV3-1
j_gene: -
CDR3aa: ASSLAGRSGKSSYEQY

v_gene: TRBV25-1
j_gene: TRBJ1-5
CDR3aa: ASSDGTGGINQPQH

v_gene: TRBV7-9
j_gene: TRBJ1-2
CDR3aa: ASSPLIVGDGYT

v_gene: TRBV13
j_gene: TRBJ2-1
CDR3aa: ASSGARQGVVNEQF

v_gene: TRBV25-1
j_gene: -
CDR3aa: ASSYTQSGEQY

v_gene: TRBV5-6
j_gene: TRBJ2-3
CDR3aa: ASSLFGYTQY

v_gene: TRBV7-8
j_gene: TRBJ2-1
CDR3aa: ASSMQLEQF

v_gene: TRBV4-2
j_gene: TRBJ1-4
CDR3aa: ASSQGGRGEKLF

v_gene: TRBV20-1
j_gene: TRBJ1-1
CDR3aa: SAPVLPHTEAF

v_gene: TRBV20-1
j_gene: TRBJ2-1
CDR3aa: SASLGLAAEQF

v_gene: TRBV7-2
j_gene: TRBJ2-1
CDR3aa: ASSSGPIAGEQF

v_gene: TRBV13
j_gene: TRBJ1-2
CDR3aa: ASSWGTGRANYGYT

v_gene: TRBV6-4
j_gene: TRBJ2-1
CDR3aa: ASRSSHGYVEQF

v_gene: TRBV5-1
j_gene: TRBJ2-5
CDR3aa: ASSLLGTAQETQY

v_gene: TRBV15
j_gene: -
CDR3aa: ATSRGSGYEQY

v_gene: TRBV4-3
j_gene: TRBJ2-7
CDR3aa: ASSQDPSGGNPYEQY

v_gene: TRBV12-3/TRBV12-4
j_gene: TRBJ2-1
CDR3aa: ASSSSPTLTMETQF

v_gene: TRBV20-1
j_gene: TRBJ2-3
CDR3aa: SARDRLPTQY

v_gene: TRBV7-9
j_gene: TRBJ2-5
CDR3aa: ASSYTRVQETQY

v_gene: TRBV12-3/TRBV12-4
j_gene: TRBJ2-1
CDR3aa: ASSFRLGGAGDHYNEQF

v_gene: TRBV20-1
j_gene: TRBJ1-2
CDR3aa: SARERDETDRVRVNYGYT

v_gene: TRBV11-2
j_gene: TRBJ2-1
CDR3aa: ASSLTRGAADNEQF

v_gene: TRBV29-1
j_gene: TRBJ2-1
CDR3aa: SVEGSGADEQF

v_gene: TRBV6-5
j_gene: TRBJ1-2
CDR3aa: ASSYDRYYGYT

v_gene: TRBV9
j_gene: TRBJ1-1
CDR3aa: ASSTRAEAF

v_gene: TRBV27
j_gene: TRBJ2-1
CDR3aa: ASSLTRRYNEQF

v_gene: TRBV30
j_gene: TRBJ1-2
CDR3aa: AWTDRHYGYT

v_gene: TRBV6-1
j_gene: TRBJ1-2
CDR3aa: ASSDRRYGYT

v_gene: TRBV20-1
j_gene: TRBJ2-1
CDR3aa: SAGRGGHNEQF

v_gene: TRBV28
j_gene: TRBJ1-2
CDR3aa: ASSWGVKGYT

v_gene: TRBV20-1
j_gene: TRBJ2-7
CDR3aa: SARRTEPYEQY

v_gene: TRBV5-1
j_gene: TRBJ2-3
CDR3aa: ASSLLGLAGGRGTDTQY

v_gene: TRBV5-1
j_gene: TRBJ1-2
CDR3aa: ASRPSWGGYGYT

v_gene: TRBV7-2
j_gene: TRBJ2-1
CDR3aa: ASSLGYHRPQF

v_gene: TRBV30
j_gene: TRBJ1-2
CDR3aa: AWSVTRGGYT

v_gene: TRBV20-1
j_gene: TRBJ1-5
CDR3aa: SARMRGNQPQH